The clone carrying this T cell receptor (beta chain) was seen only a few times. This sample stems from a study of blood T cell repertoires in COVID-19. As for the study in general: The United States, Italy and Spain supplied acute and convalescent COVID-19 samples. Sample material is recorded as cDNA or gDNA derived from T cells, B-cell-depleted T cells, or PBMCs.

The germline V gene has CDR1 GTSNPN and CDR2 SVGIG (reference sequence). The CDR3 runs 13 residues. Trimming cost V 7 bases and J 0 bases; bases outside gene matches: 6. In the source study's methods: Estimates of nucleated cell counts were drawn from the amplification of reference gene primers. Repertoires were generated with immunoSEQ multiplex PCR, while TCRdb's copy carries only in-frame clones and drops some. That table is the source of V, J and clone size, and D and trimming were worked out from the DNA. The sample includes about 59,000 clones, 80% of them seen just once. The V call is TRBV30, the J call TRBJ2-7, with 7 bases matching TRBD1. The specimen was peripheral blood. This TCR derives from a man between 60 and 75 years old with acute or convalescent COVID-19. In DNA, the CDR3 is TGTGCCTCCGACAGGGAAAGCTCCTACGAGCAGTACTTC. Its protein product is CASDRESSYEQYF.